Below, one TCR beta chain is given with its context. This clone was observed a single time. The antigen it binds to is not known. Base qualities are not recorded, but no much larger clone differs from it by a single base. There are 11 amino acids in the CDR3, from cysteine to phenylalanine inclusive. CDR3 DNA is the only sequence kept; it has 33 bases, read in frame from the first base. CDR1 and CDR2 were assigned from the germline V gene as SQVTM and ANQGSEA. V and J are truncated by 6 bases and 5 bases respectively, leaving an intervening sequence of 10 bases. The sample comes from a study of blood T cell repertoires in COVID-19 (TCRdb year 2020). Study-level background: The collaborator samples originated in the United States, Italy and Spain and spanned the acute and convalescent phases of COVID-19. The material from the prospective study consisted of cDNA or gDNA derived from T cells, B-cell-depleted T cells, or PBMCs. The repertoires were released in a freely available public database intended as a resource for research on the immune response to SARS-CoV-2. Deeply sampled blood TCRbeta repertoires from subjects exposed to, actively infected with, or recovered from COVID-19 were included in the dataset. Where available, HLA class I and class II types were taken from metadata supplied by the sample provider and were not determined by assay-based typing. The sample metadata nearly always contained a de-identified subject ID, COVID-19 status, age in years and sex. The samples were drawn from two sources: the first 160 participants of the ongoing ImmuneRACE study, and 950 to 1,500 subjects contributed by 6 global collaborators. On the study overall, not on this receptor specifically: Clinical and demographic metadata were provided uncurated, with the amount varying by source and participant.

TCRbeta CDR3 regions were amplified from genomic DNA by means of the immunoSEQ Assay, a bias-controlled multiplex PCR. From the authors' description of their analysis: Nucleated cell counts per sample were estimated from amplification of reference gene primers within the assay. Sequence reads were collapsed and filtered to measure the absolute abundance of every unique TCRbeta CDR3 rearrangement. For each sample, productive Simpson clonality was calculated as the square root of Simpson's diversity index across productive rearrangements. Held by TCRdb, this immuneACCESS table contains in-frame sequences only and omits some clones. Under half of the omission traces to an unresolved V gene where checked; the cause of the rest is unknown. The V and J calls and the clone size are those of that table, but D and trimming were determined from the DNA. The sample table records about 370,000 clones; approximately 92% of these occur just once. The ten largest clones add up to 1% of the sample.

In the prospective study, participants were about 18 to 90 years old, resided in around 25 geographic areas of the United States, and were enrolled through a virtual design. In the prospective study, participants were assigned to cohorts based on the clinical history participants reported in a screening survey and a study questionnaire. Recovered participants in ImmuneRACE Cohort 3 were defined as having two consecutive negative NP/OP PCR tests, clearance from a healthcare professional, or resolution of symptoms. Each participant in the prospective study had whole blood, serum and a nasopharyngeal or oropharyngeal swab collected by mobile phlebotomists. Participants in the prospective study had the option to provide additional blood draws and questionnaires over an approximately 2-month period. Before DNA extraction, prospective study blood samples were shipped either frozen or at room temperature.

The chain is made from TRBV29-1 and TRBJ1-2, with a weak D call of TRBD1 (5 bases match). The receptor was derived from a man between 18 and 29 years old who had recovered from COVID-19. Sequenced input: PBMCs or T cells enriched from blood (not recorded which). The nucleotides are TGCAGCGTAGGGGATCCATATGGCTACACCTTC. Its translation is CSVGDPYGYTF.